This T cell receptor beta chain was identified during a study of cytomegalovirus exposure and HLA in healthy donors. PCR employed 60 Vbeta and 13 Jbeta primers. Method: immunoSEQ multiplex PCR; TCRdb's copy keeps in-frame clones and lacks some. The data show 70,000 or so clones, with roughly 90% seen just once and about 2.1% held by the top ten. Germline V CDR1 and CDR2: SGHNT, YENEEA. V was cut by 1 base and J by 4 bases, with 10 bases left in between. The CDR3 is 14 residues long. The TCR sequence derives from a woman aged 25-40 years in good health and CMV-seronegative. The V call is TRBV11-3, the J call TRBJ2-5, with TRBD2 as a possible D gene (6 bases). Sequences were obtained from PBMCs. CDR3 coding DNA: TGTGCCAGCAGCTTAGGCGGGGATTTAGAGACCCAGTACTTC. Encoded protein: CASSLGGDLETQYF.